This TCR beta chain was observed in a study of neurological immune-mediated disorders. Study-wide results and limits: Multiple sclerosis, the disease with the least TCR clonal expansion, fell below healthy controls, whereas HTLV-1-associated myelopathy showed the most. Private repertoires in all groups were suggested, as expanded clones shared no CDR3 amino acid sequences across subjects.

A single record per CDR3 protein comes from TCRdb applying MiXCR to the 5' RACE reads. Among tens of thousands of distinct CDR3 sequences listed, over 3.5% were seen once. Many counts were recorded for this clonotype. Its specificity is unknown. Germline CDR1 LNHNV, CDR2 YYDKDF (reference sequence). This CDR3 contains 15 residues. Unmatched junction bases numbered 5, after V lost 6 bases and J lost 0 bases. The rearrangement uses TRBV15 and TRBJ2-3; 8 bases map to TRBD1. Input material: PBMCs. This TCR was sampled from a woman aged 45-59 years with multiple sclerosis. The CDR3 loop is CATSPTGGSTDTQYF. CDR3 coding DNA: TGTGCCACCAGTCCTACAGGGGGGAGCACAGATACGCAGTATTTT.